The next 8 T cell receptor beta chains were all read from a single sample in a study of cytomegalovirus exposure and HLA in healthy donors. Measured with immunoSEQ multiplex PCR; TCRdb has only the in-frame clones, and not every one. Here the sample spans about 160,000 clones, just under 90% being singletons. Sequenced material: PBMCs. These receptors were taken from a man aged 18 to 29 in good health and CMV-seropositive.

This chain joins TRBV6-5 and TRBJ2-7, with 8 bases that match TRBD1. Germline V CDR1 and CDR2: MNHEY, SVGAGI. With V trimmed by 0 bases and J by 5 bases, 6 bases remained unmatched. This CDR3 is built from 15 residues. CDR3 sequence: CASSYSWTGMNEQYF. The CDR3 nucleotides read TGTGCCAGCAGTTACTCTTGGACAGGGATGAACGAGCAGTACTTC.

The V and J genes are TRBV5-5 and TRBJ2-1, with TRBD1 matching over 7 bases. The J segment lost 2 bases and the V segment lost 4 bases, leaving 9 bases of the junction unmatched. Germline-derived CDR1 and CDR2 are SGHKS and YYEKEE (reference sequence). CDR3 length: 16 residues. The CDR3 coding sequence is TGTGCCAGCAGCCCACAACAGGGGAAACCCTACAATGAGCAGTTCTTC. It encodes CASSPQQGKPYNEQFF. Drawing the rest from reference TRBV5-5 and TRBJ2-1, the complete variable domain is DAGVTQSPTHLIKTRGQQVTLRCSPISGHKSVSWYQQVLGQGPQFIFQYYEKEERGRGNFPDRFSARQFPNYSSELNVNALLLGDSALYLCASSPQQGKPYNEQFFGPGTRLTVL.

J is TRBJ2-3 and V is TRBV28; 12 positions agree with TRBD2. CDR1 MDHEN and CDR2 SYDVKM come from the germline V gene. The V gene end was trimmed by 6 bases and the J gene end by 0 bases; junction bases not matched to a gene: 4. This CDR3 is 16 amino acids long. CDR3 in DNA: TGTGCCAGCAGGCGGACTAGCGGGGATAGCACAGATACGCAGTATTTT. Protein sequence: CASRRTSGDSTDTQYF.

The J gene is TRBJ2-1, the V gene TRBV9; 7 nucleotides match TRBD2. Germline CDR1 is SGDLS and CDR2 is YYNGEE. The ends lost 0 bases at V and 8 bases at J; junction bases unmatched: 11. The length of the CDR3 is 16 residues. For the CDR3, the DNA is TGTGCCAGCAGCGTAGATGTAGGTTGGGGGGGTGATGAGCAGTTCTTC. It codes for CASSVDVGWGGDEQFF.

The genes are TRBV9 and TRBJ2-2, with TRBD2 matching over 12 bases. The CDR3 is made up of 19 amino acids. Unmatched junction bases numbered 9, after V lost 3 bases and J lost 0 bases. CDR1 is SGDLS and CDR2 is YYNGEE in the germline V gene. CDR3 sequence reads: CASSAPLAGGPTNTGELFF. The CDR3 coding sequence is TGTGCCAGCAGCGCACCTCTAGCGGGAGGGCCAACGAACACCGGGGAGCTGTTTTTT.

For the CDR3, the DNA is TGTGCCTCTGGCTCTGGACTAAGCACAGATACGCAGTATTTT. Translating gives CASGSGLSTDTQYF. The gene calls are TRBV6-5 and TRBJ2-3, with a possible D match to TRBD2 (6 bases). This CDR3 is built from 14 residues. Germline CDR1 reads MNHEY; CDR2 reads SVGAGI. The ends were cut back, 11 bases at V and 0 bases at J, with 15 bases in the middle.

The V call is TRBV7-7, the J call TRBJ2-2; 7 bases fit TRBD2. Germline loops: CDR1 SSHAT, CDR2 FNYEAQ (reference sequence). The CDR3 is made up of 14 amino acids. The CDR3 loop reads CASGASGHTGELFF. CDR3 in DNA: TGTGCTAGCGGCGCTAGCGGTCACACCGGGGAGCTGTTTTTT. Drawing the rest from reference TRBV7-7 and TRBJ2-2, the complete variable domain is GAGVSQSPRYKVTKRGQDVTLRCDPISSHATLYWYQQALGQGPEFLTYFNYEAQPDKSGLPSDRFSAERPEGSISTLTIQRTEQRDSAMYRCASGASGHTGELFFGEGSRLTVL.

This chain connects TRBV4-1 to TRBJ2-2, with 11 bases aligning to TRBD2. This CDR3 is 15 amino acids long. Trimming took 4 bases from V and 7 from J; bases not matched to a gene: 5. Germline V CDR1 and CDR2: MGHRA, YSYEKL. CDR3 sequence (DNA): TGCGCCAGCAGCCGGCTAGCGGGAGGAGGCGGGGAGCTGTTTTTT. This encodes CASSRLAGGGGELFF.